These T cell receptor beta chains were read from a single sample in a study of technical replicates of blood from a handful of donors. Data came from immunoSEQ multiplex PCR; TCRdb stores just in-frame clones and leaves some out. The repertoire consists of tens of thousands of clones, with approximately 78% occurring once and the leading ten covering roughly 3.7%. The material sequenced was PBMCs. The receptors derive from a human donor in good health. Some clones in this sample may be carry-over from other donors' samples. CDR3s include the opening cysteine and the closing phenylalanine or tryptophan. The D gene is left open where the match is weak. A clone size is listed for some rows: how often the clone was seen (once, few, many), or a class if it is expanded.

j_call clone_size v_call d_call cdr3_aa
TRBJ2-3 . TRBV5-4 . CASSLTTMGLDTQYF
TRBJ2-5 few TRBV2 . CASSDSGRRYF
TRBJ2-3 . TRBV5-1 . CASSQSGQSTDTQYF
TRBJ2-7 . TRBV7-9 . CASSSEGLSEQYF
TRBJ2-7 . TRBV5-4 TRBD1 CASSWSRGQGLYEQYF
TRBJ2-7 . TRBV10-3 . CAIRADYEQYF
TRBJ1-2 . TRBV27 . CASRLGSTNYGYTF
TRBJ1-4 . TRBV7-2 . CASSLARAGEKLFF
TRBJ2-5 . TRBV7-9 . CASSSFAGKETQYF
TRBJ1-1 . TRBV10-3 . CAISESKGTGEAFF
TRBJ1-2 . TRBV4-3 . CASSQDQAYVNSGYTF
TRBJ1-2 once TRBV5-1 TRBD1 CASSLSGTGFDGYTF
TRBJ1-2 . TRBV6-5 . CASRMAGGFDGYTF
TRBJ2-1 . TRBV29-1 . CSLAPTDLYNEQFF
TRBJ2-2 . TRBV7-2 TRBD2 CASSQGLAGGELFF
TRBJ2-2 . TRBV25-1 . CASSERHYTGELFF
TRBJ1-6 . TRBV2 TRBD1 CASSTTDRVNSPLHF
TRBJ2-7 . TRBV9 TRBD1 CASSADRENEQYF
TRBJ2-7 . TRBV2 TRBD2 CASRKREATYEQYF
TRBJ2-2 . TRBV30 . CAWSVRVSSLVTGELFF
TRBJ2-7 . TRBV7-9 TRBD2 CASNPGTSASSYEQYF
TRBJ1-5 few TRBV30 . CAWSTLEDQPQHF
TRBJ2-1 once TRBV18 . CASSPLVRSYNEQFF
TRBJ1-2 . TRBV27 TRBD1 CASSLAQGGGYTF
TRBJ2-2 . TRBV6-4 . CASSDYITGELFF
TRBJ2-7 once TRBV7-2 . CASSLSQTNREQYF
TRBJ2-7 few TRBV5-4 TRBD1 CASSATGNTYEQYF
TRBJ1-1 . TRBV27 . CASSLSGGAHTEAFF
TRBJ2-7 . TRBV30 TRBD2 CAYLAGYEQYF
TRBJ2-7 many TRBV5-1 TRBD2 CASSPTSWFQTSGRLYEQYF
TRBJ2-3 once TRBV7-2 TRBD2 CASSLVSDAGVSTDTQYF
TRBJ1-1 . TRBV14 TRBD1 CASSQEDRVRTEAFF
TRBJ2-5 . TRBV7-9 TRBD2 CASSSLRLAGGIQETQYF
TRBJ1-3 once TRBV5-1 TRBD1 CASSIGRTGGGNTIYF
TRBJ2-7 . TRBV29-1 . CSVKPPGLNSYEQYF
TRBJ2-7 . TRBV7-9 . CASSFQGGRYEQYF
TRBJ1-2 . TRBV25-1 . CASSLHGYTF
TRBJ1-2 . TRBV19 TRBD1 CASSIGPGGYYGYTF
TRBJ1-5 once TRBV7-2 . CASSLGYLRGQPQHF
TRBJ2-7 . TRBV6-5 TRBD1 CASSKDRASSYEQYF
TRBJ2-1 . TRBV9 . CASLCASYNEQFF
TRBJ1-2 once TRBV15 . CATSRDWQGNGYTF
TRBJ2-3 . TRBV4-2 TRBD1 CASSQGTGRDTQYF
TRBJ2-7 . TRBV7-2 . CASSSSTSGRGGWHEQYF